One sample yielded the 5 T cell receptor beta chains listed below, sequenced in a study of blood T cell repertoires in COVID-19. TCRdb's table, derived via immunoSEQ multiplex PCR, lists solely in-frame clones and lacks some. Among some 150,000 clones, around 89% were seen once, and the ten largest hold about 15%. The material sequenced was peripheral blood. These receptors came from a woman aged 40 to 49 with acute or convalescent COVID-19.

The table lists this clone with a count of one. The chain uses TRBV30 and TRBJ1-6; TRBD1 might be the D (5 bases). The V gene lost 2 bases and the J gene lost 5 bases, with 13 bases spanning the gap. There are 15 residues in the CDR3. Germline V gene data show CDR1 as GTSNPN and CDR2 as SVGIG (reference sequence). In nucleotides, the CDR3 is TGTGCCTGGAGTACTGCGGGGGTAAATAATTCACCCCTCCACTTT. Translated: CAWSTAGVNNSPLHF.

The chain recombines TRBV20-1 with TRBJ2-3; D not certain. CDR3 length: 11 amino acids. Germline V gene lookup returns CDR1 DFQATT and CDR2 SNEGSKA (reference sequence). V was trimmed by 1 base and J by 4 bases, leaving 3 bases between them. The CDR3 nucleotides are TGCAGTGCTAGAGTCTCAGATACGCAGTATTTT. Amino acids: CSARVSDTQYF.

The chain has TRBV7-2 and TRBJ2-5, with D perhaps matching TRBD1 (7 bases). CDR3 size: 15 residues. The germline CDR1 and CDR2 sequences are SGHTA and FQGNSA. Between the trimmed V and J ends, which lost 2 bases and 10 bases, there was a span of 20 bases. CDR3 in DNA: TGTGCCAGCAGCTTATATCTGCGGGACAGTAATATCCAGTACTTC. Protein product: CASSLYLRDSNIQYF.

The chain uses TRBV6-5 and TRBJ2-7; TRBD2 matches at 14 bases. V shed 0 bases and J 2 bases; nucleotides not matched to a gene: 0. The V gene's germline CDR1 is MNHEY and CDR2 SVGAGI. This CDR3 spans 16 amino acids. This chain's CDR3 is CASSYSTSGGAYEQYF. The DNA for the CDR3 is TGTGCCAGCAGTTACTCGACTAGCGGGGGGGCCTACGAGCAGTACTTC.

V is TRBV6-6 and J is TRBJ2-5; 8 bases map to TRBD2. CDR3 length: 16 amino acids. Germline loops: CDR1 MNHNY, CDR2 SVGAGI (reference sequence). J lost 5 bases, V lost 4 bases, and 12 bases had no gene match. The CDR3 here is CASSLAGLVLSETQYF. The DNA for the CDR3 is TGTGCCAGCAGTTTGGCGGGACTAGTACTTTCCGAGACCCAGTACTTC.